This T cell receptor beta chain was identified during a study of cytomegalovirus exposure and HLA in healthy donors. Study-wide context: Out of about 179 million T cells, an earlier analysis found fewer than 140 million unique TCR beta sequences in total. General study points: After further analysis at a later stage, roughly 16,000 TCR beta sequences were associated with HLA alleles at 0.05 false discovery rate.

With regard to this clone: What it binds is not known. The sample contains more than one DNA sequence encoding this CDR3.

With 60 Vbeta and 13 Jbeta primers, the PCR was carried out. In the original analysis: In a later analysis, approximately 80 million unique TCR beta chains included roughly 11 million shared by two or more donors. Libraries were prepared by immunoSEQ multiplex PCR; TCRdb keeps only in-frame clonotypes and omits some of them. The V and J calls and clone size come from that table; D and trimming were worked out from the DNA. Found here are fewer than 200,000 clones, over 80% of them singletons; the top ten hold about 2.5%. This clonotype originated in a male donor in good health and CMV-seronegative. The sequencing input was PBMCs.

CDR3 in amino acids: CAWSLPGVGYTF. The CDR3 nucleotides read TGTGCCTGGAGTTTACCGGGAGTCGGCTACACCTTC. The V and J genes are TRBV30 and TRBJ1-2; D unclear. CDR3 length: 12 amino acids. Germline V CDR1 and CDR2: GTSNPN, SVGIG (reference sequence). V lost 2 bases, J lost 8 bases, and 12 bases lay in between.